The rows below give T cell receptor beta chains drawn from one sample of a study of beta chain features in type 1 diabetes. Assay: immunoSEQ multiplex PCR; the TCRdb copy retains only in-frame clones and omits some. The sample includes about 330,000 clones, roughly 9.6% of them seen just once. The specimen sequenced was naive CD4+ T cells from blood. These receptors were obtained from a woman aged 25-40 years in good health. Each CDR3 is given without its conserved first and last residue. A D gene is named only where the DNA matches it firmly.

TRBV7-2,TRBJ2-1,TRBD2,ASSLAQLAGGVNEQF
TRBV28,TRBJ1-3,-,ASSLADFSGNTIY
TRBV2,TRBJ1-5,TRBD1,ASSGQGSQPQH
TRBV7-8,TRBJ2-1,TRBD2,ASSLALAGNNEQF
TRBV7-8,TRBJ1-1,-,ASSLAGYTEAF
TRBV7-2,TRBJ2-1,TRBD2,ASSPVAGARNEQF
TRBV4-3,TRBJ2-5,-,ASSPRTRRGETQY
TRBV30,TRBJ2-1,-,AWVRGLNEQF
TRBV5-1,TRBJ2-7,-,ASSLTSYEQY
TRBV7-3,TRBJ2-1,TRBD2,ASSHGPSGAYNEQF
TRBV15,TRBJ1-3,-,ATSRDTPSSGNTIY
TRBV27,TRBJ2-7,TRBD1,ASSAIRDRVYEQY
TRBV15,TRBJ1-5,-,ATSRDTTGGGQPQH
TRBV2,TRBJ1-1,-,ASRGDPNTEAF
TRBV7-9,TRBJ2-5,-,ASMTAGRETQY
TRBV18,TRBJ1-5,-,ASSPNRDNQPQH
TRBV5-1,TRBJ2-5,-,ASSLDRLGQETQY
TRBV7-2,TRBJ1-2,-,ASSLVGAGLYGYT
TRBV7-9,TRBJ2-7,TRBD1,ASSLTGDPYEQY
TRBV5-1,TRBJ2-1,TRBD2,ASSRGDEQF
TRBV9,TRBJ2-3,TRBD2,ASSERDYRDTQY
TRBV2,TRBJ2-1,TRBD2,ASSDGAGVNEQF
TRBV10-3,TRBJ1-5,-,ATEGSGGNQPQH
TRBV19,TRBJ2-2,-,ASSTWSNTGELF
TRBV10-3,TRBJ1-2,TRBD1,AIAGTGSDGYT
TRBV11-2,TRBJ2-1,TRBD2,ASSLGPSGIGYEQF
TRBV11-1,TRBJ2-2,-,ASAETAGELF
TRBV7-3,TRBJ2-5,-,ASSLTSPTQTQY
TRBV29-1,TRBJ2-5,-,SVVPRDSQETQY
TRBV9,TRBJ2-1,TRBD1,ASSATGGTGNEQF
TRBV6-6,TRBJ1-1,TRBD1,ASSLGQGAMNTEAF
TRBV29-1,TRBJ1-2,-,SVEYVPQGNYGYT
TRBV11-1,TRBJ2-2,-,ASSLGVTQNTGELF
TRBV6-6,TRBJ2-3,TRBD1,ASSSETGVFADTQY
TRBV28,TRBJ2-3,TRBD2,ASSLAITSGRRLSTDTQY
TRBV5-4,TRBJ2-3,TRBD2,ASSLDGTSSAPNTQY
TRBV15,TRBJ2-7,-,ATSRDPPGNWDYEQY
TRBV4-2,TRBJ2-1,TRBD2,ASSQVTSGEGEQF
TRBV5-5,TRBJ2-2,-,ASSLGQDTGELF
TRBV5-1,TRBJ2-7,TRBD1,ASSLSGTGDYEQY
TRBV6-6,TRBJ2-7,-,ASSSAGTRPYEQY
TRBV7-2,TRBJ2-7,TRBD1,ASRTTGGTGEQY
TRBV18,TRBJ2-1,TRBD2,ASSPLAGVSVGSYNEQF
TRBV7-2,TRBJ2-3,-,ASSLERTGRGTQY
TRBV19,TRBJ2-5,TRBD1,ATGTGGEETQY
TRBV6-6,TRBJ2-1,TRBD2,ASSYGREYNEQF
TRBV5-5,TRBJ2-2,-,ASSLGGHTTGELF
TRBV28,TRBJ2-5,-,ASSSYRVQETQY
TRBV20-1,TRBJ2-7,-,SARGVLEQY
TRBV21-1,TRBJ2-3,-,ASNRPSGYTDTQY
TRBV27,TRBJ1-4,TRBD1,ASSTRTGRQEKLF
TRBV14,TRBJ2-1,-,ASSQGRGAYNEQF
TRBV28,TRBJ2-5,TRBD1,ASSFPGGKETQY